The 6 T cell receptor delta chains below come from one sample, sequenced in a study of gamma-delta T cells after stem cell transplantation. TCRdb redid the clone calls on the RT-PCR reads with CATT. The sample totals 11 delta-chain clones. Sequences were obtained from gamma-delta T cells. The receptors here all came from a human donor. It is not recorded whose cells these are; they may come from a transplant donor. This table probably holds off-target reads from a library built for another chain.

A few counts support this clone. The sample carries other DNA sequences with the same CDR3. The V segment is TRDV3, and no J call was made; TRDD3 reflects the table's D call only, with no check against the DNA. The CDR3 extends over 34 amino acids. Germline CDR1 and CDR2: TVYSNPD and GDNSRS (reference sequence). The CDR3: CALWEGLRPPIIRNSLAVEQHLLSQVSIGRIQHF. In nucleotides, the CDR3 is TGTGCCTTGTGGGAGGGCCTGAGGCCGCCTATTATAAGAAACTCTTTGGCAGTGGAACAACACTTGTTGTCACAGGTAAGTATCGGAAGAATACAACATTTC.

The J gene has no call, while the V gene is TRDV3; TRDD3, as called in the table, went unchecked against the DNA. CDR3 length: 34 residues. The germline V gene has CDR1 TVYSNPD and CDR2 GDNSRS (reference sequence). The CDR3 DNA follows: TGTGCCTTGTGGGAGGGCCTGAGTCCGCCTATTATAAGAAACTCTTTGGCAGTGGAACAACACTTGTTGTCACAGGTAAGTATCGGAAGAATACAACATTTC. It yields the protein CALWEGLSPPIIRNSLAVEQHLLSQVSIGRIQHF.

This clone appeared a single time. Other DNA variants within this sample encode the same CDR3. No J gene was named, though the V gene is TRDV3; TRDD3 is taken as the D call from the table, unchecked against the DNA. In germline, CDR1 is TVYSNPD, CDR2 GDNSRS (reference sequence). The CDR3 length is 34 residues. CDR3: CALWEGLRPPIIRNSLAVEQHLLSQVSIGRIQHF. The CDR3 DNA follows: TGTGCCTTGTGGGAGGGCCTGAGGCCGCCTATTATAAGAAACTCTTTGGCAGTTGAACAACACTTGTTGTCACAGGTAAGTATCGGAAGAATACAACATTTC.

The chain carries TRDV2 and TRDJ1; the D gene is possibly TRDD3 (6 bases). The CDR3 is made up of 15 amino acids. Trimming removed 2 bases at V and 2 bases at J, with 14 bases between. Germline V gene lookup returns CDR1 GEAIGNYY and CDR2 EKD. The chain's CDR3 is CACDIVGVKTDKLIF. DNA for the CDR3: TGTGCCTGTGACATTGTGGGGGTCAAAACCGATAAACTCATCTTT.

The table lists this clone with a count of one. This same CDR3 is encoded by further DNA sequences in the sample. TRDV3 is the V gene, and the J gene was not called; the listed D gene, TRDD3, was not tested against the DNA. Germline loops: CDR1 TVYSNPD, CDR2 GDNSRS (reference sequence). The CDR3 covers 34 residues. The CDR3: CALWEGLRPPIIRNSLAVEQHLLSQVSIGRIQHF. The DNA for the CDR3 is TGTGCCTTGTGGGAGGGCCTGAGGCCGCCTATTATAAGAAACTCTTTGGCGGTGGAACAACACTTGTTGTCACAGGTAAGTATCGGAAGAATACAACATTTC.

The chain is built from TRDV2 and TRDJ2; D call uncertain. CDR1 GEAIGNYY and CDR2 EKD come from the germline V gene. V was pared by 8 bases and J by 8 bases, with 8 bases between. The CDR3 contains 10 residues. CDR3 DNA sequence: TGTGCCTCGTTGGAGGCACAACTCTTCTTT. It codes for CASLEAQLFF.